One sample yielded the 25 T cell receptor beta chains listed below, sequenced in a study of T cell responses to AZD1222 COVID-19 vaccine (dated by TCRdb to the early 2020s). Library preparation used the immunoSEQ multiplex PCR assay. TCRdb took this table from immuneACCESS and kept in-frame rearrangements with V and J called. Such tables lack part of the clones; where checked against another copy, unresolved V genes explain under half of the gap, and the rest is unexplained. The sample table records around 110,000 clones; roughly four fifths of these occur just once. About 9.7% of the sample is taken by the ten largest. The time point label, read with the paper, signifies: baseline before first vaccination. The material was peripheral blood, obtained on day 0 of AZD1222 vaccination. All receptors derive from an adult in good health.

This clone has only one observation. This sequence joins TRBV2 and TRBJ1-2; D remains ambiguous. Trimming cost V 3 bases and J 3 bases, with 5 bases left between them. The CDR3 spans 12 residues. The germline CDR1 and CDR2 sequences are SNHLY and FYNNEI. This CDR3 reads CASSDQDYGYTF. The CDR3 region has the DNA TGTGCCAGCAGTGACCAGGACTATGGCTACACCTTC.

The chain is built from TRBV2 and TRBJ1-5; no definite D call. CDR1 and CDR2 from the germline V gene are SNHLY and FYNNEI. The V and J ends lost 6 bases and 2 bases respectively, with 5 bases between them. The CDR3 runs 12 residues. The CDR3 is CASSVGNQPQHF. The DNA of the CDR3 is TGTGCCAGCAGCGTCGGCAATCAGCCCCAGCATTTT. The full variable domain, with the rest looked up from reference TRBV2 and TRBJ1-5, is EPEVTQTPSHQVTQMGQEVILRCVPISNHLYFYWYRQILGQKVEFLVSFYNNEISEKSEIFDDQFSVERPDGSNFTLKIRSTKLEDSAMYFCASSVGNQPQHFGDGTRLSIL.

This clone has only one observation. J is TRBJ1-1 and V is TRBV5-6; TRBD1 matches at 9 bases. With V trimmed by 2 bases and J by 3 bases, 14 bases remained unmatched. This CDR3 is 18 amino acids long. Germline CDR1 reads SGHDT; CDR2 reads YYEEEE. The CDR3 DNA follows: TGTGCCAGCAGCTTTTTCACAGGGGGCCAGGTTAGGGACACTGAAGCTTTCTTT. Translating it yields CASSFFTGGQVRDTEAFF.

The chain joins TRBV11-3 to TRBJ2-1; TRBD2 agrees at 11 bases. Trimming at V came to 4 bases and at J to 0 bases, leaving 2 bases not matched to a gene. The CDR3 sequence is 16 residues long. The V gene's germline CDR1 is SGHNT and CDR2 YENEEA. CDR3: CASSSSGRPSYNEQFF. As DNA, the CDR3 is TGTGCCAGCAGCTCTAGCGGGAGGCCCTCCTACAATGAGCAGTTCTTC.

The rearrangement uses TRBV30 and TRBJ2-3, with a weak D call TRBD2 (5 bases). CDR1 and CDR2 from the germline V gene are GTSNPN and SVGIG (reference sequence). The CDR3 length is 14 residues. The germline V and J ends were trimmed by 0 bases and 0 bases, with 7 bases remaining between them. CDR3 sequence reads: CAWSVGGSTDTQYF. The CDR3 nucleotides are TGTGCCTGGAGTGTAGGAGGAAGCACAGATACGCAGTATTTT.

The CDR3 is CASSLASSTQETQYF. Here the CDR3 DNA reads TGTGCCAGCAGCTTAGCGAGTAGTACTCAAGAGACCCAGTACTTC. V and J are TRBV7-2 and TRBJ2-5; no clear D gene. The CDR3 spans 15 residues. The V and J ends lost 0 bases and 2 bases respectively, with 10 bases between them. Germline CDR1 and CDR2: SGHTA and FQGNSA.

DNA of the CDR3: TGCGCCAGCAGCCAAGTGTCAGGGTATGGAAACACCATATATTTT. Encoded protein: CASSQVSGYGNTIYF. The chain links TRBV4-1 to TRBJ1-3, with a weak D call TRBD1 (5 bases). Trimming left V 1 base short and J 3 bases short, with 10 bases between. Germline V gene lookup returns CDR1 MGHRA and CDR2 YSYEKL. The CDR3 contains 15 residues.

This chain connects TRBV7-2 to TRBJ1-2, with a weak D call TRBD1 (6 bases). V lost 4 bases to trimming and J lost 6 bases, with 15 bases between them. The V gene's germline CDR1 is SGHTA and CDR2 FQGNSA. The CDR3 runs 14 residues. The CDR3 DNA is TGTGCCAGCAGCTCACAGACAGGAACGCATGGCTACACCTTC. It yields the protein CASSSQTGTHGYTF.

The V and J genes are TRBV11-3 and TRBJ2-7, with D maybe TRBD2 (5 bases). The CDR3 is 13 amino acids. Germline CDR1 reads SGHNT; CDR2 reads YENEEA. Deletions cut 4 bases from V and 4 bases from J, with 11 bases between. The CDR3 region has the DNA TGTGCCAGCAGCTACCGGACGGGATACGAGCAGTACTTC. Protein: CASSYRTGYEQYF.

V is TRBV19 and J is TRBJ1-5; 7 positions match TRBD1. The CDR3 is made up of 13 amino acids. From germline, CDR1 is LNHDA and CDR2 SQIVND (reference sequence). V lost 5 bases, J lost 8 bases, and 6 bases stayed unmatched. CDR3 sequence (DNA): TGTGCCAGTAGTTCGGACAGGCCTAAGCCCCAGCATTTT. It codes for CASSSDRPKPQHF.

V and J are TRBV28 and TRBJ2-3; 7 bases align to TRBD1. Losses at the gene ends were 8 bases for V and 4 bases for J; bases not matched to a gene: 3. The CDR3 spans 12 residues. Per the germline V gene, CDR1 is MDHEN and CDR2 is SYDVKM. The CDR3 sequence is CASEGAPDTQYF. The CDR3 region has the DNA TGTGCCAGCGAGGGGGCCCCAGATACGCAGTATTTT.

The chain employs TRBV4-2 and TRBJ2-3; perhaps D is TRBD1 or TRBD2 (5 bases each). V lost 0 bases and J 7 bases, leaving 11 bases between the germline ends. Germline CDR1 and CDR2: LGHNA and YNFKEQ. There are 14 residues in the CDR3. The CDR3: CASSQDEGRNTQYF. The CDR3 DNA is TGTGCCAGCAGCCAAGACGAGGGGCGGAATACGCAGTATTTT.

V is TRBV6-5 and J is TRBJ1-4; D gene ambiguous. The CDR3 has 13 residues. Germline loops: CDR1 MNHEY, CDR2 SVGAGI. The V gene lost 8 bases and the J gene lost 11 bases, with 18 bases spanning the gap. CDR3 bases: TGTGCCAGCGGAACCGAAGGGCGTGGTAAACTGTTTTTT. Translated: CASGTEGRGKLFF.

This clone was seen just once. The rearrangement links TRBV7-9 to TRBJ1-2; D possibly corresponds to TRBD1 (5 bases). V lost 2 bases to trimming and J lost 6 bases, with 13 bases between them. The CDR3 length is 14 residues. Looked up from germline, CDR1 is SEHNR and CDR2 is FQNEAQ (reference sequence). In DNA form, the CDR3 reads TGTGCCAGCAGCTTACAACTTGGGGGGGATGGCTACACCTTC. Amino acid sequence: CASSLQLGGDGYTF.

The V call is TRBV7-2, the J call TRBJ2-5, with 8 bases fitting TRBD1. The V segment lost 5 bases and the J segment 2 bases; nucleotides outside the gene matches: 7. The CDR3 length is 15 residues. Germline values: CDR1 SGHTA, CDR2 FQGNSA. The CDR3 sequence: CASSIPDRGQETQYF. The CDR3, as DNA: TGTGCCAGCAGCATCCCAGACAGGGGTCAAGAGACCCAGTACTTC.

V is TRBV18 and J is TRBJ1-6; 7 bases map to TRBD1. The CDR3 extends over 13 amino acids. The V gene's germline CDR1 is KGHSH and CDR2 LQKENI. Trimming cost V 8 bases and J 6 bases; bases outside gene matches: 4. The CDR3 DNA is TGTGCCAGCACGGGGACAGTTAATTCACCCCTCCACTTT. Its translation is CASTGTVNSPLHF.

The chain joins TRBV28 to TRBJ2-1; 9 nucleotides line up with TRBD2. Trimming took 2 bases from V and 9 from J; bases not matched to a gene: 11. The CDR3 length is 16 residues. CDR1 and CDR2 from the germline V gene are MDHEN and SYDVKM. CDR3 bases: TGTGCCAGCAGTTTAGGATCTAGCGGGAATTACGGTGAGCAGTTCTTC. Its protein is CASSLGSSGNYGEQFF.

The chain carries TRBV19 and TRBJ2-5, with a possible D match to TRBD1 (5 bases). Germline V gives CDR1 LNHDA, CDR2 SQIVND (reference sequence). The CDR3 extends over 12 amino acids. Trimming stripped 6 bases from V and 2 bases from J, with 7 bases between. The CDR3 is CASSAGQETQYF. The CDR3 DNA follows: TGTGCCAGTAGCGCAGGGCAAGAGACCCAGTACTTC.

V is TRBV7-2 and J is TRBJ2-5; weak D call: TRBD1 (6 bases). Germline-derived CDR1 and CDR2 are SGHTA and FQGNSA. V was shortened by 4 bases and J by 1 base, with 7 bases between the two germline ends. The CDR3 loop spans 13 amino acids. The CDR3 is CASSWTVQETQYF. CDR3 coding DNA: TGTGCCAGCAGCTGGACAGTCCAAGAGACCCAGTACTTC.

The J gene is TRBJ2-7, the V gene TRBV24-1, with 11 bases fitting TRBD1. The trim removed 4 bases at V and 5 bases at J, leaving 6 bases unmatched. Germline-derived CDR1 and CDR2 are KGHDR and SFDVKD. This CDR3 is 15 amino acids long. CDR3: CATSDGGQGVDEQYF. DNA for the CDR3: TGTGCCACCAGTGACGGGGGACAGGGGGTCGACGAGCAGTACTTC.

The chain couples TRBV28 to TRBJ1-5; D remains ambiguous. CDR3 length equals 14 residues. The germline gives CDR1 MDHEN, CDR2 SYDVKM. Trimming removed 4 bases at V and 2 bases at J, with 9 bases between. This CDR3 reads CASSSPEGNQPQHF. The CDR3 bases are TGTGCCAGCAGTTCTCCGGAGGGCAATCAGCCCCAGCATTTT. Combining the CDR3 with reference TRBV28 and TRBJ1-5 gives the whole variable domain DVKVTQSSRYLVKRTGEKVFLECVQDMDHENMFWYRQDPGLGLRLIYFSYDVKMKEKGDIPEGYSVSREKKERFSLILESASTNQTSMYLCASSSPEGNQPQHFGDGTRLSIL.

This CDR3 reads CASSQRSSGNTIYF. CDR3 DNA sequence: TGTGCCAGCAGCCAAAGGAGCTCTGGAAACACCATATATTTT. V usage is TRBV3-1 (or the pseudogene TRBV3-2) and J usage is TRBJ1-3, with D unclear. The length of the CDR3 is 14 residues. Trimming cost V 2 bases and J 0 bases, with 5 bases left between them. CDR1 is LGHDT and CDR2 is YNNKEL in the germline V gene (reference sequence).

The chain has TRBV3-1 (or the pseudogene TRBV3-2) and TRBJ1-4; D might be TRBD1 (6 bases). Germline CDR1 LGHDT, CDR2 YNNKEL (reference sequence). Trimming removed 5 bases at V and 0 bases at J, with 19 bases between. This CDR3 is built from 18 residues. CDR3 loop: CASSLGGSSFATNEKLFF. The CDR3 nucleotides are TGTGCCAGCAGCTTGGGGGGCAGTTCGTTTGCAACTAATGAAAAACTGTTTTTT.

This clone was observed a single time. The chain couples TRBV2 to TRBJ1-2; no clear D gene. The CDR3 runs 12 residues. Trimming left V 7 bases short and J 5 bases short, with 11 bases between. The germline V gene encodes CDR1 SNHLY and CDR2 FYNNEI. CDR3 loop: CASTAGQYGYTF. In nucleotides, the CDR3 is TGTGCCAGCACTGCGGGTCAGTATGGCTACACCTTC.

The gene calls are TRBV10-3 and TRBJ1-6; D is undetermined. The CDR3 spans 14 residues. V lost 2 bases and J lost 4, with 6 bases in between. CDR1 and CDR2 from the germline V gene are ENHRY and SYGVKD. In DNA form, the CDR3 reads TGTGCCATCAGTGAGCCAGATTATAATTCACCCCTCCACTTT. It is translated as CAISEPDYNSPLHF.